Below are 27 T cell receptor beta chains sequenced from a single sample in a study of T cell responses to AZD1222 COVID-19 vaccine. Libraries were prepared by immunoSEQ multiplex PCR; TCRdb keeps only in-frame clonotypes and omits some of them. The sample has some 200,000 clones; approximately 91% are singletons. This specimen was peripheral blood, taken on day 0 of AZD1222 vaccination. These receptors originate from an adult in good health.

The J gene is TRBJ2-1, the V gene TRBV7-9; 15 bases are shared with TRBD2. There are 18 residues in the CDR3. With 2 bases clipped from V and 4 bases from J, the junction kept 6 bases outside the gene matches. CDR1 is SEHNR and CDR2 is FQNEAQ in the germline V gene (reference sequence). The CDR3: CASSLWTSGRAAYNEQFF. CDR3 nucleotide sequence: TGTGCCAGCAGCTTATGGACTAGCGGGAGGGCCGCTTACAATGAGCAGTTCTTC.

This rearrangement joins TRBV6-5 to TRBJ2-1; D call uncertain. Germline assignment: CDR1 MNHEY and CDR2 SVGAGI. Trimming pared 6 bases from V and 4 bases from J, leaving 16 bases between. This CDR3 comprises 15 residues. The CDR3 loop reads CASSTVLAEYNEQFF. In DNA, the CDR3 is TGTGCCAGCAGCACCGTCCTTGCGGAGTACAATGAGCAGTTCTTC.

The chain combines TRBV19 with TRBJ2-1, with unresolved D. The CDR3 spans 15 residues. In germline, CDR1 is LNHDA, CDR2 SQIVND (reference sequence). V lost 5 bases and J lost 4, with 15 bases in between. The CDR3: CASSEVASGYNEQFF. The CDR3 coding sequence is TGTGCCAGTAGTGAAGTTGCCAGTGGATACAATGAGCAGTTCTTC.

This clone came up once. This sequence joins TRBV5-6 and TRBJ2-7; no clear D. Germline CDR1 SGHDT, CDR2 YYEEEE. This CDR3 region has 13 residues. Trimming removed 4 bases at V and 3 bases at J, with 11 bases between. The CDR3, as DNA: TGTGCCAGCAGCCTTACGGGCCGCTACGAGCAGTACTTC. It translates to CASSLTGRYEQYF.

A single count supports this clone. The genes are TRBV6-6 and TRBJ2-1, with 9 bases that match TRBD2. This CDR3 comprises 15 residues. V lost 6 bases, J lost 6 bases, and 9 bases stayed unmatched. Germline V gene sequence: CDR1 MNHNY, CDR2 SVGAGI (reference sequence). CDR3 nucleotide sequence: TGTGCCAGCAGCCAAGGGACTAGCCGCTTCAATGAGCAGTTCTTC. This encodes CASSQGTSRFNEQFF.

The CDR3 here is CASSLAVRGNTGELFF. Here the CDR3 DNA reads TGCGCCAGCAGCTTGGCCGTAAGGGGAAACACCGGGGAGCTGTTTTTT. The rearrangement joins TRBV5-1 to TRBJ2-2; a possible D gene is TRBD1 (5 bases). CDR1 and CDR2 from the germline V gene are SGHRS and YFSETQ. This CDR3 contains 16 residues. The ends were cut back, 0 bases at V and 2 bases at J, with 11 bases in the middle.

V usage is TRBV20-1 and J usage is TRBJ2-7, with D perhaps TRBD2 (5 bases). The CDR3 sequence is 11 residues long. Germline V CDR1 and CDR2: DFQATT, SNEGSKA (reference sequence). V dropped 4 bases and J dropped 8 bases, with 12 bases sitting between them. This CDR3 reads CSATTSNKQYF. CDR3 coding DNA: TGCAGTGCTACCACTAGTAACAAGCAGTACTTC.

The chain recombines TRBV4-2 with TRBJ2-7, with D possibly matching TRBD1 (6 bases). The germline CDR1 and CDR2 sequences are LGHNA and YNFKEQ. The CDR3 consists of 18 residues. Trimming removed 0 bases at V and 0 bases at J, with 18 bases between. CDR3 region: CASSQDCQGPARSYEQYF. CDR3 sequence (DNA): TGTGCCAGCAGCCAAGATTGCCAGGGGCCAGCGCGCTCCTACGAGCAGTACTTC.

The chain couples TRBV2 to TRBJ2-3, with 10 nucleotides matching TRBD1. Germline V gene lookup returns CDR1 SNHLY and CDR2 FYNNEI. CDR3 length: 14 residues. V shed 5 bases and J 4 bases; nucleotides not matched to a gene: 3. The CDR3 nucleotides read TGTGCCAGCAGTCGGGACAGGGGTGCAGATACGCAGTATTTT. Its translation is CASSRDRGADTQYF.

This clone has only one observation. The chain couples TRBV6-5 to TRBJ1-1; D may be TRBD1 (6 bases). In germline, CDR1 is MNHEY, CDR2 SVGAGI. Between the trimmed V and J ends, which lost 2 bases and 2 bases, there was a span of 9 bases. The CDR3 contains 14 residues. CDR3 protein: CASSYVRGNTEAFF. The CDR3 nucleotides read TGTGCCAGCAGTTACGTCAGGGGAAACACTGAAGCTTTCTTT.

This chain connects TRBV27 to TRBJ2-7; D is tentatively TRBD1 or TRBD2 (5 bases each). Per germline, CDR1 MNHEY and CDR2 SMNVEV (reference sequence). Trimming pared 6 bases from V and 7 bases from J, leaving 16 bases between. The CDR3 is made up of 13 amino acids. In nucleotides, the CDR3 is TGTGCCAGCAGGGCCGGGACCGCACGAGAGCAGTACTTC. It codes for CASRAGTAREQYF.

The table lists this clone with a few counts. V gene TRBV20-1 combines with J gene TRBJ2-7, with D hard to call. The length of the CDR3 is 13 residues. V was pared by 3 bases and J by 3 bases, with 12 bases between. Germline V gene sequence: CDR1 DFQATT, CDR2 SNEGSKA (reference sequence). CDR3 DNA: TGCAGTGCTAGTTGGCGGCGGAACTACGAGCAGTACTTC. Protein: CSASWRRNYEQYF.

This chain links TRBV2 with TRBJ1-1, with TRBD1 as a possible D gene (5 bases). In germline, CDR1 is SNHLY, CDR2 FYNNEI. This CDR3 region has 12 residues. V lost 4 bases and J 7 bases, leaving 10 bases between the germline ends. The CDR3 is CASSGQINEAFF. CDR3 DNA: TGTGCCAGCAGTGGACAGATAAATGAAGCTTTCTTT.

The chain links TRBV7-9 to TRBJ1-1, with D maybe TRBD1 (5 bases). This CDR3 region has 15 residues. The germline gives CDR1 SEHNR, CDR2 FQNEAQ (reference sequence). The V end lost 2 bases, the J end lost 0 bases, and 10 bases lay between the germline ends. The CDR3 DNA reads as TGTGCCAGCAGCTTATCAAGACAGATGAACACTGAAGCTTTCTTT. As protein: CASSLSRQMNTEAFF.

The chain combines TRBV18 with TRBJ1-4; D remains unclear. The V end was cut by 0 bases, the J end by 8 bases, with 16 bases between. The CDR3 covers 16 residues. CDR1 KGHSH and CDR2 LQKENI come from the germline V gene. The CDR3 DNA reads TGTGCCAGCTCACCACCGAGCGGGCTAAGGAGGGAAAAACTGTTTTTT. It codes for CASSPPSGLRREKLFF.

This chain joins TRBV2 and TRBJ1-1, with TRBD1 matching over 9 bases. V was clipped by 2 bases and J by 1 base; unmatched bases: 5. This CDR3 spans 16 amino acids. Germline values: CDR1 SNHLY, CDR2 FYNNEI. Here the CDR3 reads CASSEIGTGTNTEAFF. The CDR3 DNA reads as TGTGCCAGCAGTGAAATTGGGACAGGGACGAACACTGAAGCTTTCTTT.

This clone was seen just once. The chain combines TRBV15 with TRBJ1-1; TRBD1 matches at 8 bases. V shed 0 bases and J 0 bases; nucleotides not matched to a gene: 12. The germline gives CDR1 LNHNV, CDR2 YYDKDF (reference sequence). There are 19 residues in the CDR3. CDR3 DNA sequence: TGTGCCACCAGCAGAGATCGGCCAGACAGGGGTCGATTGAACACTGAAGCTTTCTTT. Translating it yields CATSRDRPDRGRLNTEAFF.

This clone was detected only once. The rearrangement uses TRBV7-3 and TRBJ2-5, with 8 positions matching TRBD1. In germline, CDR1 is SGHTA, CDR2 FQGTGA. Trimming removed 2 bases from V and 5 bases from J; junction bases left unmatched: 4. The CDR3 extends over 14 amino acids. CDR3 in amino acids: CASSLGGQVETQYF. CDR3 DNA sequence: TGTGCCAGCAGCTTAGGGGGACAGGTTGAGACCCAGTACTTC.

The CDR3 DNA reads TGCAGCGTTAGAACAGGGGAAGAGACCCAGTACTTC. This encodes CSVRTGEETQYF. The rearrangement uses TRBV29-1 and TRBJ2-5; 7 positions match TRBD1. Germline trimming cut 5 bases from V and 3 bases from J; bases unmatched to any gene: 3. Germline-derived CDR1 and CDR2 are SQVTM and ANQGSEA. The CDR3 covers 12 residues.

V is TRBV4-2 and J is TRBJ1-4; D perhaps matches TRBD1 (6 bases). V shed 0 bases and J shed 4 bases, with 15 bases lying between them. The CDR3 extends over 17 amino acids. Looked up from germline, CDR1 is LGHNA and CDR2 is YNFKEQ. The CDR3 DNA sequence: TGTGCCAGCAGCCAAGATCGGGGGGCCTCCCATAATGAAAAACTGTTTTTT. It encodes CASSQDRGASHNEKLFF.

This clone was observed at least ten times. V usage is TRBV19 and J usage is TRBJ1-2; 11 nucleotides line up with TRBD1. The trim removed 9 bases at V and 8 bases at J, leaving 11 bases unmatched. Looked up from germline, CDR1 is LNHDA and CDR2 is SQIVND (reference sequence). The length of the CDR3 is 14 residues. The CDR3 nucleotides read TGTGCCAGCGTCTCCGGGACAGGGGGAATAGGCTACACCTTC. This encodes CASVSGTGGIGYTF.

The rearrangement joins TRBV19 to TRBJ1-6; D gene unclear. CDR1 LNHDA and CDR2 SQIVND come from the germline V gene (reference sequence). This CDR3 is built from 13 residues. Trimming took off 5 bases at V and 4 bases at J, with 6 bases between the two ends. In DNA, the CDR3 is TGTGCCAGTAGTTTCGGGTATAATTCACCCCTCCACTTT. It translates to CASSFGYNSPLHF.

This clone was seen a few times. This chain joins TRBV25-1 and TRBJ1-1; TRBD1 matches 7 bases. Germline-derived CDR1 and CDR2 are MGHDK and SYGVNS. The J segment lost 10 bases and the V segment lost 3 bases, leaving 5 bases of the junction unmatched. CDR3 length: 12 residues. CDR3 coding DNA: TGTGCCAGCAGTGAGGACAGGAGGGGAGCTTTCTTT. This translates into CASSEDRRGAFF.

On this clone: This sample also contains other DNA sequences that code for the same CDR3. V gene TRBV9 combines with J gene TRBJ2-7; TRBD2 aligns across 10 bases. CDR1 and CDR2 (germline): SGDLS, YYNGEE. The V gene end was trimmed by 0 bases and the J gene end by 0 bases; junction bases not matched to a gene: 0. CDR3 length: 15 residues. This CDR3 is CASSVGTSGSYEQYF. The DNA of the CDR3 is TGTGCCAGCAGCGTAGGGACTAGCGGCTCCTACGAGCAGTACTTC.

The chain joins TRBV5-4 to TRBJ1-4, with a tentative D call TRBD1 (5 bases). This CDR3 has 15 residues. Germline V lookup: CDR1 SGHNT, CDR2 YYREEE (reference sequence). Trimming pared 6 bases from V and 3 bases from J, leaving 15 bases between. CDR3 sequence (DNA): TGTGCCAGCAACAAGGGGAGTGGGGCTAATGAAAAACTGTTTTTT. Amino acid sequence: CASNKGSGANEKLFF.

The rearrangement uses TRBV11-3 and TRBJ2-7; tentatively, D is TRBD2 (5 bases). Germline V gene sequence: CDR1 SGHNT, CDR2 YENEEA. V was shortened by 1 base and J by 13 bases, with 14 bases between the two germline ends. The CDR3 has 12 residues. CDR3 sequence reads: CASSLGEGVPYF. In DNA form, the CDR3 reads TGTGCCAGCAGCTTAGGAGAGGGAGTACCTTACTTC.

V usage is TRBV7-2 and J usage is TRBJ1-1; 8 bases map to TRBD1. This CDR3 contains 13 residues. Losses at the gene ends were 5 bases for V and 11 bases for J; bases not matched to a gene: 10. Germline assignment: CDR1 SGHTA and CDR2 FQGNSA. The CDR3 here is CASSTLQGAGAFF. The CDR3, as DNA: TGTGCCAGCAGCACCTTGCAGGGGGCAGGGGCTTTCTTT.